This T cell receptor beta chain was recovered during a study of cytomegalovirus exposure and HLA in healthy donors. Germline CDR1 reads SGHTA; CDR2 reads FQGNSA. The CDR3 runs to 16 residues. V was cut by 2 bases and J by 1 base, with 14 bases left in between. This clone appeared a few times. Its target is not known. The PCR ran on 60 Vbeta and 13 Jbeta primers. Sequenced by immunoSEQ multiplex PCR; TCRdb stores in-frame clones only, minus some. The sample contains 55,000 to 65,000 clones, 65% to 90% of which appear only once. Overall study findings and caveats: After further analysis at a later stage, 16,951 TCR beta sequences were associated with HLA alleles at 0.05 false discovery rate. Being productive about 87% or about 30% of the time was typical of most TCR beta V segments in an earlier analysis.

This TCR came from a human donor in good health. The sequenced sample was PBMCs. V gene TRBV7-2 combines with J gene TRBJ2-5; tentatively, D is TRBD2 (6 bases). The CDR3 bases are TGTGCCAGCAGCTTATGGTTGGCGGGGCGCCAAGAGACCCAGTACTTC. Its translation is CASSLWLAGRQETQYF. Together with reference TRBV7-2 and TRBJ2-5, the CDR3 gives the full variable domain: GAGVSQSPSNKVTEKGKDVELRCDPISGHTALYWYRQSLGQGLEFLIYFQGNSAPDKSGLPSDRFSAERTGGSVSTLTIQRTQQEDSAVYLCASSLWLAGRQETQYFGPGTRLLVL.